These 27 T cell receptor beta chains came from one sample sequenced in a study of OX40 agonist ivuxolimab in advanced cancers. Only in-frame clones appear in the TCRdb table, and some are missing; sequencing was by immunoSEQ multiplex PCR. Altogether tens of thousands of clones are present, 80% to 90% being singletons, with the ten largest covering approximately 0.3%. The material sequenced was CD4+ or CD8+ T cells sorted from blood, taken in a trial of the OX40 agonist ivuxolimab. Receptors were obtained from an adult with an advanced solid tumor such as melanoma, head and neck, liver or kidney cancer.

This clone was observed a few times. V gene TRBV5-1 combines with J gene TRBJ1-4, with D possibly being TRBD1 (5 bases). Trimming removed 0 bases from V and 4 bases from J, with 16 bases in between. Germline V lookup: CDR1 SGHRS, CDR2 YFSETQ. The CDR3 sequence is 17 residues long. CDR3 sequence: CASSLEGPTRFNEKLFF. The CDR3 coding sequence is TGCGCCAGCAGCTTGGAGGGACCTACCCGTTTTAATGAAAAACTGTTTTTT.

The chain links TRBV30 to TRBJ1-5; a weak D match, TRBD1 (6 bases). Trimming stripped 3 bases from V and 1 base from J, with 10 bases between. Germline CDR1 is GTSNPN and CDR2 is SVGIG (reference sequence). CDR3 length: 14 residues. The CDR3 region is CAWSQGRSNQPQHF. Here the CDR3 DNA reads TGTGCCTGGAGCCAGGGGAGAAGCAATCAGCCCCAGCATTTT.

The chain links TRBV5-4 to TRBJ2-7; tentatively, D is TRBD1 (5 bases). With 0 bases removed from V and 2 bases from J, the gap between germline ends came to 9 bases. The CDR3 length is 14 residues. In germline, CDR1 is SGHNT, CDR2 YYREEE (reference sequence). The CDR3 region has the DNA TGTGCCAGCAGCTTGGGACAGCTAACCTACGAGCAGTACTTC. It yields the protein CASSLGQLTYEQYF.

This clone was recorded once. V gene TRBV9 combines with J gene TRBJ2-1; 10 bases agree with TRBD2. The germline V gene has CDR1 SGDLS and CDR2 YYNGEE. CDR3 length equals 17 residues. Losses at the gene ends were 7 bases for V and 1 base for J; bases not matched to a gene: 11. CDR3 residues: CASARRSGGASYNEQFF. Written as DNA, the CDR3 is TGTGCCAGCGCCCGGAGGAGCGGGGGGGCGTCCTACAATGAGCAGTTCTTC.

The chain couples TRBV27 to TRBJ2-5; 8 nucleotides line up with TRBD1. V was pared by 3 bases and J by 5 bases, with 5 bases of the junction left unmatched. There are 14 residues in the CDR3. The germline CDR1 and CDR2 sequences are MNHEY and SMNVEV (reference sequence). CDR3 protein: CASSFAGGGETQYF. The DNA for the CDR3 is TGTGCCAGCAGTTTTGCAGGGGGCGGGGAGACCCAGTACTTC.

The chain combines TRBV18 with TRBJ2-5, with 11 bases matching TRBD1. There are 14 residues in the CDR3. Germline V gives CDR1 KGHSH, CDR2 LQKENI. Trimming removed 3 bases from V and 4 bases from J; junction bases left unmatched: 1. The CDR3 protein is CASSPDRGPETQYF. The CDR3 nucleotides are TGTGCCAGCTCACCGGACAGGGGGCCAGAGACCCAGTACTTC. Variable domain in full (rest from reference TRBV18 and TRBJ2-5): NAGVMQNPRHLVRRRGQEARLRCSPMKGHSHVYWYRQLPEEGLKFMVYLQKENIIDESGMPKERFSAEFPKEGPSILRIQQVVRGDSAAYFCASSPDRGPETQYFGPGTRLLVL.

The V and J genes are TRBV19 and TRBJ1-2; TRBD1 matches 7 bases. Per the germline V gene, CDR1 is LNHDA and CDR2 is SQIVND (reference sequence). The CDR3 sequence is 14 residues long. After removal of 2 bases from V and 4 bases from J, the junction contained 4 bases not matched to a gene. The CDR3 protein is CASSIPQGLYGYTF. In nucleotides, the CDR3 is TGTGCCAGTAGTATACCACAGGGGCTCTATGGCTACACCTTC.

The J gene is TRBJ1-2, the V gene TRBV2; 11 bases match TRBD1. This CDR3 contains 15 residues. From germline, CDR1 is SNHLY and CDR2 FYNNEI. Trimming removed 4 bases from V and 2 bases from J; junction bases left unmatched: 3. Here the CDR3 reads CASSGTGGWNYGYTF. The CDR3 coding sequence is TGTGCCAGCAGTGGGACAGGGGGCTGGAACTATGGCTACACCTTC.

The genes are TRBV28 and TRBJ1-1; 9 bases map to TRBD1. The CDR3 has 17 residues. CDR1 is MDHEN and CDR2 is SYDVKM in the germline V gene. After removal of 6 bases from V and 0 bases from J, the junction contained 11 bases not matched to a gene. The CDR3 spells CASRQTGTGSVNTEAFF. CDR3 nucleotide sequence: TGTGCCAGCAGGCAGACCGGGACAGGGTCGGTGAACACTGAAGCTTTCTTT.

This sequence joins TRBV9 and TRBJ1-3; D perhaps matches TRBD1 (5 bases). The CDR3 extends over 13 amino acids. CDR1 is SGDLS, CDR2 YYNGEE, per germline. Trimming stripped 0 bases from V and 4 bases from J, with 5 bases between. This CDR3 is CASSVDRGNTIYF. CDR3 in DNA: TGTGCCAGCAGCGTAGACAGGGGAAACACCATATATTTT.

This clone was seen more than once but under ten times. The gene calls are TRBV21-1 and TRBJ1-1. TRBV21-1 represents a pseudogene. This CDR3 spans 11 amino acids. The CDR3 sequence is CASSIGTEAFF. Written as DNA, the CDR3 is TGTGCCAGCAGCATAGGGACTGAAGCTTTCTTT.

V and J are TRBV28 and TRBJ1-2; TRBD1 matches 7 bases. V trimming: 2 bases; J trimming: 4 bases; junction bases outside the gene matches: 4. CDR3 size: 14 residues. CDR1 MDHEN and CDR2 SYDVKM come from the germline V gene. CDR3 amino acids: CASSLAWTGYGYTF. The CDR3 nucleotides read TGTGCCAGCAGTTTAGCTTGGACAGGCTATGGCTACACCTTC.

The V and J genes are TRBV18 and TRBJ1-3; D is ambiguous. CDR1 KGHSH and CDR2 LQKENI come from the germline V gene. The CDR3 is 14 residues long. V lost 2 bases and J lost 0, with 5 bases in between. The CDR3 is CASSPTTSGNTIYF. CDR3 DNA sequence: TGTGCCAGCTCACCAACCACCTCTGGAAACACCATATATTTT.

The chain is built from TRBV28 and TRBJ1-3; D is ambiguous. Trimming took off 6 bases at V and 2 bases at J, with 5 bases between the two ends. CDR1 and CDR2 from the germline V gene are MDHEN and SYDVKM. The CDR3 contains 12 residues. The CDR3, as DNA: TGTGCCAGCAGCGTGCCTGGAAACACCATATATTTT. The encoded protein is CASSVPGNTIYF.

This chain uses TRBV11-2 with TRBJ2-5; D may be TRBD2 (5 bases). This CDR3 is 14 amino acids long. The germline V gene encodes CDR1 SGHAT and CDR2 FQNNGV. Deletions cut 2 bases from V and 5 bases from J, with 12 bases between. The CDR3 nucleotides are TGTGCCAGCAGCTTACACATTTCGGGGGAGACCCAGTACTTC. It encodes CASSLHISGETQYF.

This clone was picked up a small number of times. The genes are TRBV4-1 and TRBJ1-2; D gene ambiguous. The V end was cut by 1 base, the J end by 8 bases, with 14 bases between. The length of the CDR3 is 14 residues. CDR1 MGHRA and CDR2 YSYEKL come from the germline V gene. The CDR3 protein is CASSQAGSPRGYTF. CDR3 sequence (DNA): TGCGCCAGCAGCCAAGCGGGCTCCCCGAGAGGCTACACCTTC.

V usage is TRBV10-2 and J usage is TRBJ1-2; 7 bases agree with TRBD1. This CDR3 has 13 amino acids. The germline V gene encodes CDR1 WSHSY and CDR2 SAAADI. The V segment lost 6 bases and the J segment 2 bases; nucleotides outside the gene matches: 3. This CDR3 reads CASSADRNYGYTF. The CDR3 DNA sequence: TGCGCCAGCAGCGCGGACAGGAACTATGGCTACACCTTC.

The chain combines TRBV27 with TRBJ1-1, with D maybe TRBD1 (5 bases). Germline CDR1 MNHEY, CDR2 SMNVEV (reference sequence). Trimming pared 6 bases from V and 2 bases from J, leaving 10 bases between. This CDR3 has 13 amino acids. The DNA of the CDR3 is TGTGCCAGCAGAACCGGGGGAAACACTGAAGCTTTCTTT. This sequence encodes CASRTGGNTEAFF.

For this clone: An end of the junction differs from the germline gene, which may be a read error. V and J are TRBV4-1 and TRBJ1-2; D not certain. Germline values: CDR1 MGHRA, CDR2 YSYEKL. CDR3 size: 14 residues. This chain's CDR3 is CANSQAGSPRGYTF. In nucleotides, the CDR3 is TGCGCCAACAGCCAAGCGGGCTCCCCGAGAGGCTACACCTTC.

This chain uses TRBV2 with TRBJ1-4, with a weak D call TRBD1 (6 bases). This CDR3 is built from 15 residues. The germline V gene encodes CDR1 SNHLY and CDR2 FYNNEI. V was trimmed by 2 bases and J by 0 bases, leaving 7 bases between them. The CDR3 DNA follows: TGTGCCAGCAGTGAACAGGGGACAACTAATGAAAAACTGTTTTTT. It encodes CASSEQGTTNEKLFF. The complete variable domain, with remaining parts taken from reference TRBV2 and TRBJ1-4, reads EPEVTQTPSHQVTQMGQEVILRCVPISNHLYFYWYRQILGQKVEFLVSFYNNEISEKSEIFDDQFSVERPDGSNFTLKIRSTKLEDSAMYFCASSEQGTTNEKLFFGSGTQLSVL.

The V and J genes are TRBV6-1 and TRBJ1-2; 12 bases map to TRBD1. The germline V gene has CDR1 MNHNS and CDR2 SASEGT. This CDR3 spans 14 amino acids. V trimming: 6 bases; J trimming: 6 bases; junction bases outside the gene matches: 5. The CDR3 DNA sequence: TGTGCCAGCAGGGGGGACAGGGGGCGGAATGGCTACACCTTC. It specifies CASRGDRGRNGYTF.

The V gene is TRBV25-1, the J gene TRBJ1-3; no firm D call. From germline, CDR1 is MGHDK and CDR2 SYGVNS. The CDR3 totals 12 residues. Trimming removed 4 bases at V and 5 bases at J, with 6 bases between. The CDR3 spells CASSAERNTIYF. DNA of the CDR3: TGTGCCAGCAGTGCCGAAAGAAACACCATATATTTT.

The table lists this clone with a count of one. CDR3 DNA sequence: TGCGCCAGCAGCTTGGAACGGGATAGGTACGAGCAGTACTTC. This encodes CASSLERDRYEQYF. The rearrangement links TRBV5-1 to TRBJ2-7; D might be TRBD2 (5 bases). The germline V gene encodes CDR1 SGHRS and CDR2 YFSETQ. V gave up 0 bases and J gave up 4 bases, with 11 bases separating them. CDR3 size: 14 residues.

The chain carries TRBV2 and TRBJ1-5, with unresolved D. This CDR3 is built from 16 residues. From germline, CDR1 is SNHLY and CDR2 FYNNEI. Trimming took 1 base from V and 7 from J, leaving 17 bases between them. The DNA of the CDR3 is TGTGCCAGCAGTGAAGAAAGCGGAGGGCTGGGGCAGCCCCAGCATTTT. Its translation: CASSEESGGLGQPQHF.

The count of this clone is one. J is TRBJ2-3 and V is TRBV25-1, with TRBD1 matching over 7 bases. The ends lost 4 bases at V and 4 bases at J; junction bases unmatched: 5. Germline loops: CDR1 MGHDK, CDR2 SYGVNS. The CDR3 sequence is 14 residues long. The CDR3 region is CASSVAGGADTQYF. CDR3 bases: TGTGCCAGCAGTGTGGCAGGGGGAGCAGATACGCAGTATTTT.

The chain joins TRBV10-3 to TRBJ2-7, with D perhaps TRBD2 (5 bases). Trimming stripped 3 bases from V and 4 bases from J, with 10 bases between. Germline V CDR1 and CDR2: ENHRY, SYGVKD. The CDR3 sequence is 13 residues long. The CDR3 spells CAISDRGNYEQYV. In DNA, the CDR3 is TGTGCCATCAGTGACCGGGGAAATTACGAGCAGTACGTC.

This chain links TRBV6-4 with TRBJ1-5; 8 bases fit TRBD1. Germline V gives CDR1 MRHNA, CDR2 SNTAGT. Germline trimming cut 6 bases from V and 3 bases from J; bases unmatched to any gene: 10. The CDR3 totals 16 residues. CDR3 sequence reads: CASRAHRGSLNQPQHF. In DNA, the CDR3 is TGTGCCAGCAGAGCCCACAGGGGGAGTCTCAATCAGCCCCAGCATTTT.